This T cell receptor beta chain comes out of a study of shared clonotypes between healthy human individuals. Broader study findings: Generally, naive subsets came out with larger estimated richness than memory subsets.

CDR3 length: 10 amino acids. V lost 5 bases, J lost 16 bases, and 12 bases lay in between. Germline V gene sequence: CDR1 GTSNPN, CDR2 SVGIG (reference sequence). Remarks on this clone: Its specificity is unknown.

Naive CD8 cells, CD45RO-negative and positively selected for CCR7, excluded terminally differentiated effector memory CD45RA+ cells. Assay used: immunoSEQ multiplex PCR; TCRdb lists only in-frame clones, some missing. The repertoire includes roughly 2 million clones, about 94% of them detected once, and 0.9% to 1.4% sits in the top ten. The clonotype was recovered from a man in his late teens or twenties in good health. The rearrangement uses TRBV30 and TRBJ1-6; D unclear. The sequenced sample was naive CD8+ T cells sorted from blood. Here the CDR3 reads CAWGEFKLHF. The CDR3, as DNA: TGTGCCTGGGGGGAGTTTAAGCTCCACTTT. Full variable domain (remainder filled in from reference TRBV30 and TRBJ1-6): SQTIHQWPATLVQPVGSPLSLECTVEGTSNPNLYWYRQAAGRGLQLLFYSVGIGQISSEVPQNLSASRPQDRQFILSSKKLLLSDSGFYLCAWGEFKLHFGNGTRLTVT.